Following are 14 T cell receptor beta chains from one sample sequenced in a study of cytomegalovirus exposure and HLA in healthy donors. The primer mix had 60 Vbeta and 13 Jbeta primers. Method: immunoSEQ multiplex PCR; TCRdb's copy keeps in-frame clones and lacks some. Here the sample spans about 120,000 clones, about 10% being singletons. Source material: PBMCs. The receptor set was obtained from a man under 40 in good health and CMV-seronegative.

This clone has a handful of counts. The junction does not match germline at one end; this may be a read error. The CDR3 loop reads CASSSRRPGFSRDTQYF. The CDR3, as DNA: TGTGCCAGCAGCTCCCGTCGACCGGGGTTTAGCAGAGATACGCAGTATTTT. This chain connects TRBV7-2 to TRBJ2-3; D possibly corresponds to TRBD2 (5 bases). Germline values: CDR1 SGHTA, CDR2 FQGNSA. The CDR3 has 17 residues.

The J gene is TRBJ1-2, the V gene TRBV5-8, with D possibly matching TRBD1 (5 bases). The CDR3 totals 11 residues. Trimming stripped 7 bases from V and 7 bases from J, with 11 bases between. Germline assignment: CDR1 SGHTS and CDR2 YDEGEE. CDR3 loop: CASGGGTGYTF. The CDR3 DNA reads TGTGCCAGCGGGGGGGGGACTGGCTACACCTTC. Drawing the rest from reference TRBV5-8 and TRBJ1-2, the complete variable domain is EAGVTQSPTHLIKTRGQQATLRCSPISGHTSVYWYQQALGLGLQFLLWYDEGEERNRGNFPPRFSGRQFPNYSSELNVNALELEDSALYLCASGGGTGYTFGSGTRLTVV.

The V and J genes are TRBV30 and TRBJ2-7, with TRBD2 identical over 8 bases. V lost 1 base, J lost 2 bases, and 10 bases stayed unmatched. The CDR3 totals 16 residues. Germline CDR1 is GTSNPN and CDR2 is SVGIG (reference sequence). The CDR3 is CAWSGLGAGGTYEQYF. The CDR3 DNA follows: TGTGCCTGGAGTGGGCTTGGGGCGGGAGGTACCTACGAGCAGTACTTC.

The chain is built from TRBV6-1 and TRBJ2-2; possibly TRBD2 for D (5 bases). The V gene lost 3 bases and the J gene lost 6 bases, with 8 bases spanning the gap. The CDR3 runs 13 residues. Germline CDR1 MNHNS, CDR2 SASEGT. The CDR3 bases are TGTGCCAGCAGTGATCGGGGTCCCGGGGAGCTGTTTTTT. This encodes CASSDRGPGELFF.

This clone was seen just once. CDR3: CASSLTQRISYEQYF. CDR3 DNA: TGTGCCAGCAGCTTAACCCAACGTATTTCGTACGAGCAGTACTTC. The chain carries TRBV5-6 and TRBJ2-5; D not certain. The DNA end favors TRBJ2-7, so the J call may be wrong. The germline V gene encodes CDR1 SGHDT and CDR2 YYEEEE. CDR3 length equals 15 residues.

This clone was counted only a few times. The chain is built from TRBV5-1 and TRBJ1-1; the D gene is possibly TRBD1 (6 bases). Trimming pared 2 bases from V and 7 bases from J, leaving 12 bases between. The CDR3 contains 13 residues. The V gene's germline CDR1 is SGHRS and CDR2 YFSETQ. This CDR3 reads CASSFSGTSEAFF. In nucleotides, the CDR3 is TGCGCCAGCAGCTTCTCCGGGACAAGTGAAGCTTTCTTT.

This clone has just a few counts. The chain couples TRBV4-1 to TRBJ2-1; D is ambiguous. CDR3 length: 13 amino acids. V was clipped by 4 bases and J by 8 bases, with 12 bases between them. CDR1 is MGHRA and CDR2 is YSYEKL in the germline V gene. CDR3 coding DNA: TGCGCCAGCAGCCCCTACCTCCGGGATGAGCAGTTCTTC. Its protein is CASSPYLRDEQFF.

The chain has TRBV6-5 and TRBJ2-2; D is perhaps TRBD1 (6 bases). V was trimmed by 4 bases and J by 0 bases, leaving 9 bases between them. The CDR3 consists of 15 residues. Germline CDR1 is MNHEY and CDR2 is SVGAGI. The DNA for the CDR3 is TGTGCCAGCAGTTCCGGGACAACGAACACCGGGGAGCTGTTTTTT. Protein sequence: CASSSGTTNTGELFF.

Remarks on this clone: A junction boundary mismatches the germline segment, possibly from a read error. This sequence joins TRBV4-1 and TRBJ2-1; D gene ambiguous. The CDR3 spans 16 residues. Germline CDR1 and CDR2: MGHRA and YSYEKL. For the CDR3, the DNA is TGCGCCAGCACCCAATTGGCTTCAAGCTCCTACAATGAGCAGTTCTTC. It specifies CASTQLASSSYNEQFF.

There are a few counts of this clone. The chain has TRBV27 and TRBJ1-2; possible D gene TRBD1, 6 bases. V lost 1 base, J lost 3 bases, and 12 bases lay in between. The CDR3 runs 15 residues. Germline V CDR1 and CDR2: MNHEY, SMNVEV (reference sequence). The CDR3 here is CASSLYRVGDYGYTF. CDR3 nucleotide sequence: TGTGCCAGCAGTTTATACAGGGTGGGGGACTATGGCTACACCTTC.

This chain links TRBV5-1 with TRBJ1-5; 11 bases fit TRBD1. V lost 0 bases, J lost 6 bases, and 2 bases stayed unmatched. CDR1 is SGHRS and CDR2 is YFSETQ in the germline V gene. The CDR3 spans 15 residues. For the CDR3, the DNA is TGCGCCAGCAGCTTGGGGACAGGGGGCTTTCAGCCCCAGCATTTT. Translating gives CASSLGTGGFQPQHF.

The chain's CDR3 is CASSLGQGNGYTF. CDR3 bases: TGTGCCAGCAGCTTGGGACAGGGGAATGGCTACACCTTC. The genes are TRBV7-2 and TRBJ1-2, with TRBD1 matching over 10 bases. CDR3 length equals 13 residues. CDR1 SGHTA and CDR2 FQGNSA come from the germline V gene. The J segment lost 6 bases and the V segment lost 3 bases, leaving 1 base of the junction unmatched.

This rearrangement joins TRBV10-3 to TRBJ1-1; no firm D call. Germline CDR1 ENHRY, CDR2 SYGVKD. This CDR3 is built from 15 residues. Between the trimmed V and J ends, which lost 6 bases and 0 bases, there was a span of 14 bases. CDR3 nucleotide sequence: TGTGCCATCAGCCAGGTTTCGGGAATGAACACTGAAGCTTTCTTT. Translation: CAISQVSGMNTEAFF.

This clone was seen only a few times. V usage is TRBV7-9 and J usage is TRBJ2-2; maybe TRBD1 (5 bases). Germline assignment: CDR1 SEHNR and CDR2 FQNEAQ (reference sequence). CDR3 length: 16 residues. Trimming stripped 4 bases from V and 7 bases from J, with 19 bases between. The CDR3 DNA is TGTGCCAGCAGCTCCCCGTTAGGTCAAACAGGCGGGGAGCTGTTTTTT. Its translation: CASSSPLGQTGGELFF. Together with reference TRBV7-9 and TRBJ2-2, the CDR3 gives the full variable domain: DTGVSQNPRHKITKRGQNVTFRCDPISEHNRLYWYRQTLGQGPEFLTYFQNEAQLEKSRLLSDRFSAERPKGSFSTLEIQRTEQGDSAMYLCASSSPLGQTGGELFFGEGSRLTVL.